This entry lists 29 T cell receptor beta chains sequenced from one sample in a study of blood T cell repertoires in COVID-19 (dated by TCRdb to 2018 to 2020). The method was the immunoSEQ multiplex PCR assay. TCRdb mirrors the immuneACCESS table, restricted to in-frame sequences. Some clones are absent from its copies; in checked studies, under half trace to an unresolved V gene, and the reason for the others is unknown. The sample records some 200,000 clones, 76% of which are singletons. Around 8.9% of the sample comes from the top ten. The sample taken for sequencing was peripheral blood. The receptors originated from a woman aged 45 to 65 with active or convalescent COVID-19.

DNA of the CDR3: TGTGCCAGCAGCGAGGGACACCAGAACACTGAAGCTTTCTTT. It yields the protein CASSEGHQNTEAFF. The gene calls are TRBV7-3 and TRBJ1-1, with a possible D match to TRBD1 (6 bases). Germline V gene lookup returns CDR1 SGHTA and CDR2 FQGTGA. V gave up 5 bases and J gave up 1 base, with 11 bases separating them. This CDR3 is 14 amino acids long. Complete variable domain (other parts from reference TRBV7-3 and TRBJ1-1): GAGVSQTPSNKVTEKGKYVELRCDPISGHTALYWYRQSLGQGPEFLIYFQGTGAADDSGLPNDRFFAVRPEGSVSTLKIQRTERGDSAVYLCASSEGHQNTEAFFGQGTRLTVV.

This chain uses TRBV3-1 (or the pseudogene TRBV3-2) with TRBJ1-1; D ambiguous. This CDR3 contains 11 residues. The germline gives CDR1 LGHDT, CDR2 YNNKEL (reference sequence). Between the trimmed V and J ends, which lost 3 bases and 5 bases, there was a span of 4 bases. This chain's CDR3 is CASSQRTEAFF. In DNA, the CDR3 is TGTGCCAGCAGCCAGAGGACTGAAGCTTTCTTT.

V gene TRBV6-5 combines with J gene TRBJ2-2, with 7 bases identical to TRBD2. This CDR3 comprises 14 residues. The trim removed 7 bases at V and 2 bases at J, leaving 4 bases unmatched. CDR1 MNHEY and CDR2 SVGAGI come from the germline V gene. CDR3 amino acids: CASTRDYNTGELFF. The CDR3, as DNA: TGTGCCAGCACCCGGGACTATAACACCGGGGAGCTGTTTTTT.

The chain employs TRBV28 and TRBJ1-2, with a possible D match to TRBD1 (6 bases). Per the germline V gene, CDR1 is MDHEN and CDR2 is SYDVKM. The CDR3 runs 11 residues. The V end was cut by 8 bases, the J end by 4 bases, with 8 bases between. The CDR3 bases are TGTGCCAGCGGACAGCTCTATGGCTACACCTTC. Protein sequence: CASGQLYGYTF.

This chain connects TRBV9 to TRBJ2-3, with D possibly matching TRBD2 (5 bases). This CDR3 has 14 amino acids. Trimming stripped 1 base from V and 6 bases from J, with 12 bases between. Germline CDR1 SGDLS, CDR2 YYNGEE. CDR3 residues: CASSVQVERDTQYF. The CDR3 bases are TGTGCCAGCAGCGTACAGGTGGAGCGGGATACGCAGTATTTT.

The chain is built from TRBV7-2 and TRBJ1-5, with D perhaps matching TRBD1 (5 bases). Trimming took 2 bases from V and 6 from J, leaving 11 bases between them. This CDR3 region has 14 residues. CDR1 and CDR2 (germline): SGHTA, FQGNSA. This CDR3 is CASSLNLGAQPQHF. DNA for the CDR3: TGTGCCAGCAGCTTAAATTTAGGGGCTCAGCCCCAGCATTTT.

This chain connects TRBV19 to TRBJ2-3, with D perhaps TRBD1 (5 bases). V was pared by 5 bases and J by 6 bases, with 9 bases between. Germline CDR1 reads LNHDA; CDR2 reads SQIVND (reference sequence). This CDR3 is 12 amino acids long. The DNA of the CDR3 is TGTGCCAGTAGTCGGGCAGGGGATACGCAGTATTTT. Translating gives CASSRAGDTQYF.

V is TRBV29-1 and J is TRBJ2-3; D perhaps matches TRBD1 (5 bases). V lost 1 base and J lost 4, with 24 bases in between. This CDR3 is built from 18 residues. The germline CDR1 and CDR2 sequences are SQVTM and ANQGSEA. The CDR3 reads CSVEGQGVHYSTPDTQYF. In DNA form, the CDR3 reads TGCAGCGTTGAAGGCCAGGGCGTCCACTACTCCACTCCAGATACGCAGTATTTT.

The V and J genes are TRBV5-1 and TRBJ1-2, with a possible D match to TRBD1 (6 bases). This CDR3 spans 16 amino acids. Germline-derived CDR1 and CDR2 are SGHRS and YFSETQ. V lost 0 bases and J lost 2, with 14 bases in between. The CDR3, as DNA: TGCGCCAGCAGCTTGGAGCCCGGGAGGGGGAACTATGGCTACACCTTC. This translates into CASSLEPGRGNYGYTF.

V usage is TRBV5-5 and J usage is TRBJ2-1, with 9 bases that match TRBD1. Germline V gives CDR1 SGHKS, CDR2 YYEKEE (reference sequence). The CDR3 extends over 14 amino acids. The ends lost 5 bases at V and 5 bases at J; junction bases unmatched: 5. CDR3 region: CASRLDRGNNEQFF. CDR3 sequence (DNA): TGTGCCAGCAGACTCGACAGGGGGAACAATGAGCAGTTCTTC.

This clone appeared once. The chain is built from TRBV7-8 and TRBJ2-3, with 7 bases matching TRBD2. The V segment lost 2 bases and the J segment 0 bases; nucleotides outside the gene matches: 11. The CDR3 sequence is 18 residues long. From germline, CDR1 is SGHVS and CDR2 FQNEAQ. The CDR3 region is CASSLSYRAGSSTDTQYF. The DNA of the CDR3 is TGTGCCAGCAGCTTATCGTATCGAGCGGGGTCTAGCACAGATACGCAGTATTTT.

The CDR3 DNA sequence: TGTGCCAGTAGCACGGGACACCTTGAGGGACTGTTTTTT. Protein sequence: CASSTGHLEGLFF. The V call is TRBV19, the J call TRBJ1-4; tentatively, D is TRBD1 (6 bases). CDR1 and CDR2 from the germline V gene are LNHDA and SQIVND (reference sequence). The CDR3 spans 13 residues. The V gene lost 6 bases and the J gene lost 13 bases, with 18 bases spanning the gap.

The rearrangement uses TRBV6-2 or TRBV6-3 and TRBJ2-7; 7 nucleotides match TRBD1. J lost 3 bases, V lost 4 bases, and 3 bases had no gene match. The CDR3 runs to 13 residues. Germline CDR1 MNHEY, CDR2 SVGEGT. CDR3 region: CASSLGQNYEQYF. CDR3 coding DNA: TGTGCCAGCAGTTTGGGACAGAACTACGAGCAGTACTTC.

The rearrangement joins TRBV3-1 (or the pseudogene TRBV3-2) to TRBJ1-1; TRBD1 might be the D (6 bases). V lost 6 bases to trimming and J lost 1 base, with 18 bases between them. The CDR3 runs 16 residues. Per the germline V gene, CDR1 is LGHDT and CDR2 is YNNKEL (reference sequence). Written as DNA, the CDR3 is TGTGCCAGCAGTAAAGACAGGACCGATAGGAACACTGAAGCTTTCTTT. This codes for CASSKDRTDRNTEAFF.

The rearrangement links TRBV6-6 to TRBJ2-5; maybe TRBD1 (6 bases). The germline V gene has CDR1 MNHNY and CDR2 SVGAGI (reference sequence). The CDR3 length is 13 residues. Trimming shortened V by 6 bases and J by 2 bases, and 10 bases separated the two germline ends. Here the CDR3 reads CASRLGGQETQYF. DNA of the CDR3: TGTGCCAGCAGGTTAGGGGGTCAAGAGACCCAGTACTTC.

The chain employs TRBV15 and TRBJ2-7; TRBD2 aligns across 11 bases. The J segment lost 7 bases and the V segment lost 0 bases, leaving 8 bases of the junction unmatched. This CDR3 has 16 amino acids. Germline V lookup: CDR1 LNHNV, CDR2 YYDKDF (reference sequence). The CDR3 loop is CATSRDLLAGVGEQYF. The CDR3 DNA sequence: TGTGCCACCAGCAGAGATCTACTAGCGGGAGTGGGGGAGCAGTACTTC.

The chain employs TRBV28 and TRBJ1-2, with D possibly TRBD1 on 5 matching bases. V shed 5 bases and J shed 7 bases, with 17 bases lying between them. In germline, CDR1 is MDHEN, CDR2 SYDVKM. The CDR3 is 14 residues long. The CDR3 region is CASSPSLQGSGYTF. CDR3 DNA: TGTGCCAGCAGTCCCTCCCTCCAGGGCTCTGGCTACACCTTC.

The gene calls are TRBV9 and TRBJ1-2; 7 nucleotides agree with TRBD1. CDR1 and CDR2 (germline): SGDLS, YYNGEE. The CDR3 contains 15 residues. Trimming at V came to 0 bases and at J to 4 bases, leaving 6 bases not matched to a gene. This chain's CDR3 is CASSVAGQSVYGYTF. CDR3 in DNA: TGTGCCAGCAGCGTAGCGGGACAGAGCGTCTATGGCTACACCTTC.

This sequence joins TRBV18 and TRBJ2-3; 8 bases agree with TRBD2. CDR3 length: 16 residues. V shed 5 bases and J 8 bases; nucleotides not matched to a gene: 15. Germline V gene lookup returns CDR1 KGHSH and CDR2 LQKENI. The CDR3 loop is CASSSIAGSPRGTQYF. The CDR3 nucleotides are TGTGCCAGCTCATCAATAGCGGGGTCGCCGCGGGGTACGCAGTATTTT.

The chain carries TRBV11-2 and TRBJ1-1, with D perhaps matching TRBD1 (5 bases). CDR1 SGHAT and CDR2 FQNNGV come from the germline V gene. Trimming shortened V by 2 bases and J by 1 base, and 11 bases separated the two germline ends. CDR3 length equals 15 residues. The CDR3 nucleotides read TGTGCCAGCAGCTTACTTGCCAGGGCGAACACTGAAGCTTTCTTT. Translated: CASSLLARANTEAFF.

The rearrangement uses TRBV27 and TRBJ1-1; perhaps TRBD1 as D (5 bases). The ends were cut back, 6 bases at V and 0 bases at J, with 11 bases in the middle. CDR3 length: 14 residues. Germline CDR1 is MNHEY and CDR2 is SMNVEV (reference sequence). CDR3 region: CASSPRALNTEAFF. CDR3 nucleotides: TGTGCCAGCAGCCCCAGGGCCCTGAACACTGAAGCTTTCTTT.

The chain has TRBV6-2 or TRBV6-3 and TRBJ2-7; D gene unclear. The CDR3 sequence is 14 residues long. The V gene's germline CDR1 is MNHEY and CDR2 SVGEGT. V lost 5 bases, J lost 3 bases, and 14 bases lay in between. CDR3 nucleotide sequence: TGTGCCAGCAGTCATTACTACGACCTCTACGAGCAGTACTTC. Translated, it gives CASSHYYDLYEQYF.

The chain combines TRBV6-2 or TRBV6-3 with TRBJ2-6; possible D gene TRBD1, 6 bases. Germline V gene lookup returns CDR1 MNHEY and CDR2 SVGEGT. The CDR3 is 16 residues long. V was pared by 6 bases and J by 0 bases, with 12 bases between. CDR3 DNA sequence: TGTGCCAGCAGCCCCGACAGGTCCTCTGGGGCCAACGTCCTGACTTTC. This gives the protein CASSPDRSSGANVLTF.

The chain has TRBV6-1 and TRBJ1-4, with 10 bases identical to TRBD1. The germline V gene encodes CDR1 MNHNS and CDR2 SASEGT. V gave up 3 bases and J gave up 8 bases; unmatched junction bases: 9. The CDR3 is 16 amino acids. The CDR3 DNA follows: TGTGCCAGCAGTGATTCCCGACAGGGGGCGGGGGAAAAACTGTTTTTT. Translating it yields CASSDSRQGAGEKLFF.

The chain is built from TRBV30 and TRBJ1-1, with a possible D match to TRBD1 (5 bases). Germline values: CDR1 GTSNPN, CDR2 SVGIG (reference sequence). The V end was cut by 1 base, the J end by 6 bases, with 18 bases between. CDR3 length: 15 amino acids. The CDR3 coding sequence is TGTGCCTGGAGTGGTGGCCGGGGGGTGTTGGCTGAAGCTTTCTTT. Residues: CAWSGGRGVLAEAFF.

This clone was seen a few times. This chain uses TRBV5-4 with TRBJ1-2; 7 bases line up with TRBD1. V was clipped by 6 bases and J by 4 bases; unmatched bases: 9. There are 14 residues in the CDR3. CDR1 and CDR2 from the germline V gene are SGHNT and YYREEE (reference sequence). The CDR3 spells CASTVQGPLYGYTF. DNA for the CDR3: TGTGCCAGCACCGTACAGGGGCCACTCTATGGCTACACCTTC.

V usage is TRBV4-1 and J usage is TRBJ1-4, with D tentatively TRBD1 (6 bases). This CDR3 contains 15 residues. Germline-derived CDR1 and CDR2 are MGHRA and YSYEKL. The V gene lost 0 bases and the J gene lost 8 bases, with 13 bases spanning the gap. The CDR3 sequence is CASSQDGQGWEKLFF. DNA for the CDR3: TGCGCCAGCAGCCAAGATGGGCAGGGGTGGGAAAAACTGTTTTTT.

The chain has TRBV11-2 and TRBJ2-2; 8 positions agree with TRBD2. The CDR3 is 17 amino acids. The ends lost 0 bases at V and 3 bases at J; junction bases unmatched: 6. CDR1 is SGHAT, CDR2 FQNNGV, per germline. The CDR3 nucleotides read TGTGCCAGCAGCTTAGATCGAAGCGGGGGTTACACCGGGGAGCTGTTTTTT. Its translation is CASSLDRSGGYTGELFF.

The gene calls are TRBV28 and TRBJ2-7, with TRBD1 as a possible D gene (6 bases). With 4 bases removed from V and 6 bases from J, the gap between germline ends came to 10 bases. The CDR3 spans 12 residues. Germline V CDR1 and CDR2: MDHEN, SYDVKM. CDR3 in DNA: TGTGCCAGCAGTTCAACAGGGTCCGAGCAGTACTTC. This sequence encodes CASSSTGSEQYF.